Presented here are 29 T cell receptor beta chains from one specimen sequenced in a study of T cell responses to AZD1222 COVID-19 vaccine. Sequencing was performed with immunoSEQ multiplex PCR; in TCRdb, only in-frame clones are kept and a portion is missing. Of over 50,000 clones listed, around 81% are singletons. The material was peripheral blood, obtained 28 days after the second AZD1222 dose. The receptor set was obtained from an adult who received the AZD1222 COVID-19 vaccine.

The chain couples TRBV19 to TRBJ2-7; perhaps TRBD2 as D (6 bases). Between the trimmed V and J ends, which lost 6 bases and 4 bases, there was a span of 22 bases. The CDR3 has 16 residues. Germline CDR1 is LNHDA and CDR2 is SQIVND (reference sequence). This chain's CDR3 is CASRDTVSGSLYEQYF. Written as DNA, the CDR3 is TGTGCCAGTAGGGATACAGTTTCCGGGAGCCTTTACGAGCAGTACTTC. Full variable domain (outside the CDR3, taken from reference TRBV19 and TRBJ2-7): DGGITQSPKYLFRKEGQNVTLSCEQNLNHDAMYWYRQDPGQGLRLIYYSQIVNDFQKGDIAEGYSVSREKKESFPLTVTSAQKNPTAFYLCASRDTVSGSLYEQYFGPGTRLTVT.

The chain has TRBV7-8 and TRBJ1-5; 8 positions match TRBD1. This CDR3 is built from 18 residues. CDR1 and CDR2 (germline): SGHVS, FQNEAQ. J was trimmed by 1 base and V by 1 base; bases with no gene match: 9. The CDR3 sequence: CASSLEARGRLSNQPQHF. The CDR3 DNA reads as TGTGCCAGCAGCTTAGAGGCCAGGGGGCGACTAAGCAATCAGCCCCAGCATTTT. The variable domain in full, with the rest retrieved from reference TRBV7-8 and TRBJ1-5, is GAGVSQSPRYKVAKRGQDVALRCDPISGHVSLFWYQQALGQGPEFLTYFQNEAQLDKSGLPSDRFFAERPEGSVSTLKIQRTQQEDSAVYLCASSLEARGRLSNQPQHFGDGTRLSIL.

The chain couples TRBV28 to TRBJ1-6, with D possibly TRBD1 on 5 matching bases. Germline V gene lookup returns CDR1 MDHEN and CDR2 SYDVKM. CDR3 length: 16 residues. V gave up 7 bases and J gave up 9 bases, with 22 bases separating them. The CDR3 DNA reads as TGTGCCAGCACTACCCGGTGGGCAGGGTCTGCTTCACCCCTCCACTTT. It yields the protein CASTTRWAGSASPLHF.

This chain links TRBV27 with TRBJ2-2; D remains ambiguous. The CDR3 sequence is 15 residues long. Trimming cost V 4 bases and J 4 bases, with 13 bases left between them. The germline V gene has CDR1 MNHEY and CDR2 SMNVEV (reference sequence). As DNA, the CDR3 is TGTGCCAGCAGTTCGTCCCGGTCGAGCACCGGGGAGCTGTTTTTT. The encoded protein is CASSSSRSSTGELFF.

The V call is TRBV7-2, the J call TRBJ1-4, with a tentative D call TRBD1 (5 bases). Per germline, CDR1 SGHTA and CDR2 FQGNSA. This CDR3 region has 15 residues. The V gene lost 1 base and the J gene lost 8 bases, with 14 bases spanning the gap. This CDR3 is CASSLGASRGEKLFF. CDR3 bases: TGTGCCAGCAGCTTAGGGGCCTCAAGGGGCGAAAAACTGTTTTTT. The complete variable domain, with remaining parts taken from reference TRBV7-2 and TRBJ1-4, reads GAGVSQSPSNKVTEKGKDVELRCDPISGHTALYWYRQSLGQGLEFLIYFQGNSAPDKSGLPSDRFSAERTGGSVSTLTIQRTQQEDSAVYLCASSLGASRGEKLFFGSGTQLSVL.

The chain joins TRBV30 to TRBJ1-4, with D tentatively TRBD1 (5 bases). From germline, CDR1 is GTSNPN and CDR2 SVGIG (reference sequence). The CDR3 totals 13 residues. V lost 5 bases, J lost 8 bases, and 15 bases lay in between. The CDR3 DNA reads as TGTGCCTGGTCTTGGCAGGGAGGCGAAAAACTGTTTTTT. It encodes CAWSWQGGEKLFF.

This clone was detected only once. This chain joins TRBV7-2 and TRBJ2-2; weak D call: TRBD2 (6 bases). The CDR3 length is 16 residues. CDR1 is SGHTA and CDR2 is FQGNSA in the germline V gene. The germline V and J ends were trimmed by 3 bases and 5 bases, with 16 bases remaining between them. The CDR3 is CASSFPEGPGTGELFF. For the CDR3, the DNA is TGTGCCAGCAGCTTCCCGGAGGGGCCGGGGACCGGGGAGCTGTTTTTT. Full variable domain (missing parts from reference TRBV7-2 and TRBJ2-2): GAGVSQSPSNKVTEKGKDVELRCDPISGHTALYWYRQSLGQGLEFLIYFQGNSAPDKSGLPSDRFSAERTGGSVSTLTIQRTQQEDSAVYLCASSFPEGPGTGELFFGEGSRLTVL.

The V gene is TRBV27, the J gene TRBJ2-1, with D perhaps matching TRBD2 (6 bases). Trimming cost V 1 base and J 3 bases, with 10 bases left between them. CDR3 size: 15 residues. Germline V lookup: CDR1 MNHEY, CDR2 SMNVEV (reference sequence). The CDR3 nucleotides read TGTGCCAGCAGTTTATTCTTGGGACTCTACAATGAGCAGTTCTTC. It translates to CASSLFLGLYNEQFF.

The CDR3 is CASSEALRLLLATNEKLFF. In DNA form, the CDR3 reads TGTGCCAGCAGTGAAGCGTTGAGACTTTTACTTGCAACTAATGAAAAACTGTTTTTT. V gene TRBV2 combines with J gene TRBJ1-4; D gene unclear. The CDR3 has 19 residues. Germline V gene sequence: CDR1 SNHLY, CDR2 FYNNEI. Between the trimmed V and J ends, which lost 0 bases and 0 bases, there was a span of 17 bases.

The chain couples TRBV2 to TRBJ1-5, with D unresolved. Germline CDR1 and CDR2: SNHLY and FYNNEI. This CDR3 has 11 residues. V shed 4 bases and J shed 6 bases, with 4 bases lying between them. The CDR3 loop is CASSGGQPQHF. For the CDR3, the DNA is TGTGCCAGCAGTGGAGGTCAGCCCCAGCATTTT. Full variable domain (rest looked up from reference TRBV2 and TRBJ1-5): EPEVTQTPSHQVTQMGQEVILRCVPISNHLYFYWYRQILGQKVEFLVSFYNNEISEKSEIFDDQFSVERPDGSNFTLKIRSTKLEDSAMYFCASSGGQPQHFGDGTRLSIL.

V is TRBV5-1 and J is TRBJ2-7; D is undetermined. The CDR3 consists of 13 residues. The germline CDR1 and CDR2 sequences are SGHRS and YFSETQ. The V end was cut by 4 bases, the J end by 0 bases, with 8 bases between. This chain's CDR3 is CASSPPYSYEQYF. CDR3 nucleotide sequence: TGCGCCAGCAGCCCTCCTTACTCCTACGAGCAGTACTTC.

The chain links TRBV6-2 or TRBV6-3 to TRBJ2-7; no firm D call. CDR3 length: 13 amino acids. Trimming took 2 bases from V and 5 from J, leaving 10 bases between them. Germline lookup yields CDR1 MNHEY and CDR2 SVGEGT. CDR3 in amino acids: CASSYGRPNEQYF. As DNA, the CDR3 is TGTGCCAGCAGTTACGGACGGCCCAACGAGCAGTACTTC.

The chain is built from TRBV25-1 and TRBJ2-7, with TRBD1 matching over 7 bases. The CDR3 has 13 amino acids. CDR1 is MGHDK and CDR2 is SYGVNS in the germline V gene. Losses at the gene ends were 2 bases for V and 2 bases for J; bases not matched to a gene: 0. The CDR3 region has the DNA TGTGCCAGCAGTGAAGACAGGGCCTACGAGCAGTACTTC. It specifies CASSEDRAYEQYF.

This chain links TRBV27 with TRBJ2-7; 11 positions agree with TRBD2. Germline loops: CDR1 MNHEY, CDR2 SMNVEV (reference sequence). The CDR3 contains 15 residues. V gave up 4 bases and J gave up 6 bases; unmatched junction bases: 8. The CDR3 DNA follows: TGTGCCAGCAGTTCCACTAGCGGGAGAGGAGGCGAGCAGTACTTC. It codes for CASSSTSGRGGEQYF.

The chain links TRBV5-1 to TRBJ2-1; no clear D gene. Between the trimmed V and J ends, which lost 4 bases and 0 bases, there was a span of 14 bases. Germline V gene data show CDR1 as SGHRS and CDR2 as YFSETQ. The CDR3 spans 16 residues. This CDR3 reads CASSQVPSSSYNEQFF. In nucleotides, the CDR3 is TGCGCCAGCAGCCAGGTCCCATCGAGCTCCTACAATGAGCAGTTCTTC.

The chain has TRBV19 and TRBJ2-5; perhaps TRBD2 as D (5 bases). The germline V and J ends were trimmed by 5 bases and 14 bases, with 15 bases remaining between them. Germline V gene sequence: CDR1 LNHDA, CDR2 SQIVND (reference sequence). This CDR3 contains 11 residues. The CDR3 coding sequence is TGTGCCAGTAGTCCCCCGCCGGGGATTTACTTC. It yields the protein CASSPPPGIYF. Together with reference TRBV19 and TRBJ2-5, the CDR3 gives the full variable domain: DGGITQSPKYLFRKEGQNVTLSCEQNLNHDAMYWYRQDPGQGLRLIYYSQIVNDFQKGDIAEGYSVSREKKESFPLTVTSAQKNPTAFYLCASSPPPGIYFGPGTRLLVL.

This chain links TRBV10-1 with TRBJ1-6; D is unclear. Trimming removed 8 bases from V and 3 bases from J, with 17 bases in between. Germline lookup yields CDR1 WNHNN and CDR2 SYGVQD (reference sequence). This CDR3 is built from 16 residues. CDR3 residues: CASPPALPSYNSPLHF. CDR3 nucleotides: TGCGCCAGCCCCCCAGCTCTACCGAGCTATAATTCACCCCTCCACTTT.

The chain employs TRBV10-3 and TRBJ2-3, with TRBD2 identical over 10 bases. CDR1 is ENHRY, CDR2 SYGVKD, per germline. Trimming removed 7 bases from V and 1 base from J; junction bases left unmatched: 5. The length of the CDR3 is 15 residues. The CDR3 sequence is CAITASGRGTDTQYF. CDR3 coding DNA: TGTGCCATCACGGCCAGCGGGAGGGGCACAGATACGCAGTATTTT.

This chain connects TRBV14 to TRBJ1-6; no firm D call. Germline CDR1 SGHDN, CDR2 FVKESK. V shed 2 bases and J shed 7 bases, with 6 bases lying between them. The CDR3 contains 13 residues. For the CDR3, the DNA is TGTGCCAGCAGCCAACGACTCAATTCACCCCTCCACTTT. Amino acid sequence: CASSQRLNSPLHF.

This rearrangement joins TRBV10-3 to TRBJ2-6; TRBD1 matches at 9 bases. The V and J ends lost 4 bases and 0 bases, in that order; junction bases with no gene match: 10. Germline V gene lookup returns CDR1 ENHRY and CDR2 SYGVKD. The CDR3 extends over 19 amino acids. CDR3 sequence reads: CAISVSWGQGTSGANVLTF. DNA of the CDR3: TGTGCCATCAGTGTCAGCTGGGGACAGGGAACCTCTGGGGCCAACGTCCTGACTTTC.

The CDR3 DNA is TGCGCCAGCAGCCAGGAGGGACGGACGAACACTGAAGCTTTCTTT. Translating it yields CASSQEGRTNTEAFF. The chain is built from TRBV5-1 and TRBJ1-1, with a possible D match to TRBD1 (5 bases). Germline lookup yields CDR1 SGHRS and CDR2 YFSETQ. V shed 4 bases and J shed 1 base, with 14 bases lying between them. The CDR3 length is 15 residues. Variable domain in full (rest from reference TRBV5-1 and TRBJ1-1): KAGVTQTPRYLIKTRGQQVTLSCSPISGHRSVSWYQQTPGQGLQFLFEYFSETQRNKGNFPGRFSGRQFSNSRSEMNVSTLELGDSALYLCASSQEGRTNTEAFFGQGTRLTVV.

The chain carries TRBV7-9 and TRBJ1-5; D unresolved. Trimming shortened V by 2 bases and J by 1 base, and 6 bases separated the two germline ends. There are 14 residues in the CDR3. CDR1 is SEHNR, CDR2 FQNEAQ, per germline (reference sequence). The CDR3 DNA is TGTGCCAGCAGCTTAATTGACAGCAATCAGCCCCAGCATTTT. It is translated as CASSLIDSNQPQHF.

The chain carries TRBV30 and TRBJ2-7; D gene ambiguous. Germline V CDR1 and CDR2: GTSNPN, SVGIG (reference sequence). The CDR3 is 12 amino acids. V shed 0 bases and J shed 4 bases, with 7 bases lying between them. The CDR3 DNA is TGTGCCTGGAGTGTACAAGGGTACGAGCAGTACTTC. Translation: CAWSVQGYEQYF.

CDR3 loop: CASSPGLAFVYEQYF. DNA of the CDR3: TGCGCCAGCAGCCCGGGACTAGCGTTCGTCTACGAGCAGTACTTC. The chain joins TRBV5-1 to TRBJ2-7; the match to TRBD2 covers 10 bases. The CDR3 totals 15 residues. CDR1 and CDR2 (germline): SGHRS, YFSETQ. Unmatched junction bases numbered 7, after V lost 4 bases and J lost 3 bases.

Note on this clone: Distinct nucleotide sequences in the sample also encode this CDR3. V is TRBV5-1 and J is TRBJ1-3; no reliable D call. Trimming cost V 3 bases and J 0 bases, with 7 bases left between them. CDR1 is SGHRS, CDR2 YFSETQ, per germline. The CDR3 runs 14 residues. CDR3 in DNA: TGCGCCAGCAGCTCGGCGGGCTCTGGAAACACCATATATTTT. Protein sequence: CASSSAGSGNTIYF.

The V and J genes are TRBV6-2 or TRBV6-3 and TRBJ2-5, with TRBD2 as a possible D gene (7 bases). V was cut by 4 bases and J by 4 bases, with 19 bases left in between. The CDR3 loop spans 16 amino acids. Germline V gene lookup returns CDR1 MNHEY and CDR2 SVGEGT. CDR3 loop: CASSSRGRGGRETQYF. For the CDR3, the DNA is TGTGCCAGCAGTTCCCGGGGGCGCGGGGGTAGAGAGACCCAGTACTTC.

The count of this clone is one. The chain recombines TRBV3-1 (or the pseudogene TRBV3-2) with TRBJ2-1; no clear D gene. The CDR3 length is 14 residues. Trimming took off 1 base at V and 2 bases at J, with 6 bases between the two ends. Germline lookup yields CDR1 LGHDT and CDR2 YNNKEL (reference sequence). The CDR3 region is CASSQGLTYNEQFF. The CDR3 DNA reads as TGTGCCAGCAGCCAAGGGCTTACCTACAATGAGCAGTTCTTC.

The CDR3 region is CASSPATTGAGELFF. CDR3 in DNA: TGTGCCAGCTCACCAGCTACCACAGGGGCCGGGGAGCTGTTTTTT. This chain links TRBV18 with TRBJ2-2; TRBD1 aligns across 7 bases. The CDR3 sequence is 15 residues long. Per the germline V gene, CDR1 is KGHSH and CDR2 is LQKENI. V lost 2 bases and J lost 6; bases outside the gene matches: 6. Filled out from reference TRBV18 and TRBJ2-2, the complete variable domain reads NAGVMQNPRHLVRRRGQEARLRCSPMKGHSHVYWYRQLPEEGLKFMVYLQKENIIDESGMPKERFSAEFPKEGPSILRIQQVVRGDSAAYFCASSPATTGAGELFFGEGSRLTVL.

The gene calls are TRBV5-1 and TRBJ1-2; D gene uncertain. Germline lookup yields CDR1 SGHRS and CDR2 YFSETQ. The V end was cut by 4 bases, the J end by 5 bases, with 9 bases between. This CDR3 is built from 12 residues. CDR3 amino acids: CASSPTGYGYTF. The CDR3 DNA reads TGCGCCAGCAGCCCCACGGGGTATGGCTACACCTTC.